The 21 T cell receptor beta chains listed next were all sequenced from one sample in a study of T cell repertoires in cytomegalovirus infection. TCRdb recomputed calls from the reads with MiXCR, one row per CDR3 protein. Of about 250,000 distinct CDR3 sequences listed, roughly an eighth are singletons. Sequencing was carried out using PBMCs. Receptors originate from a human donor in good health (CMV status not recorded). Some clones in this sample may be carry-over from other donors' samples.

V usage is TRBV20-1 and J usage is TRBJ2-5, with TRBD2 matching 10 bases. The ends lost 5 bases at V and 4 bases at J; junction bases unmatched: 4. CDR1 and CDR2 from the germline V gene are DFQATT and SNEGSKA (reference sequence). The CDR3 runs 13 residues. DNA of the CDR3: TGCAGTGCTCAGCGGGAGGGCCGAGAGACCCAGTACTTC. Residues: CSAQREGRETQYF.

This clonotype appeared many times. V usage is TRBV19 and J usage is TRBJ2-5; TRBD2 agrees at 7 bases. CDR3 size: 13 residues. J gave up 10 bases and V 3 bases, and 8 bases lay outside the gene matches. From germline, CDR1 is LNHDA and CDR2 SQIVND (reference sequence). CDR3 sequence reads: CASSIGRGEGQYF. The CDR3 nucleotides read TGTGCCAGTAGTATTGGACGGGGGGAGGGCCAGTACTTC.

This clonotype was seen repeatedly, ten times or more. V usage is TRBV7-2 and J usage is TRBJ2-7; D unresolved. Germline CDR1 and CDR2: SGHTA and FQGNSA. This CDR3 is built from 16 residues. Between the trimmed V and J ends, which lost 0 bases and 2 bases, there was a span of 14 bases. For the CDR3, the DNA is TGTGCCAGCAGCTTAGCGCTGTCTACTCCGCCCTACGAGCAGTACTTC. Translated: CASSLALSTPPYEQYF. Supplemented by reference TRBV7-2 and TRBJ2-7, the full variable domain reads GAGVSQSPSNKVTEKGKDVELRCDPISGHTALYWYRQSLGQGLEFLIYFQGNSAPDKSGLPSDRFSAERTGGSVSTLTIQRTQQEDSAVYLCASSLALSTPPYEQYFGPGTRLTVT.

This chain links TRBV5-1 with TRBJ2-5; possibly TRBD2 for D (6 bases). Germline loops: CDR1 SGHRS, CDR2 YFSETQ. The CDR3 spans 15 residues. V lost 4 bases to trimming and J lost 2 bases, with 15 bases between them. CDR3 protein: CASSLGSLHQETQYF. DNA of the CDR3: TGCGCCAGCAGCCTCGGGAGCCTCCATCAAGAGACCCAGTACTTC.

The CDR3 DNA follows: TGCGCCAGCAGCCAAGATAACGGGAGAACAGATACGCAGTATTTT. Translating it yields CASSQDNGRTDTQYF. The V call is TRBV4-1, the J call TRBJ2-3; TRBD2 might be the D (6 bases). This CDR3 spans 15 amino acids. Germline CDR1 is MGHRA and CDR2 is YSYEKL. V was clipped by 0 bases and J by 3 bases, with 10 bases between them.

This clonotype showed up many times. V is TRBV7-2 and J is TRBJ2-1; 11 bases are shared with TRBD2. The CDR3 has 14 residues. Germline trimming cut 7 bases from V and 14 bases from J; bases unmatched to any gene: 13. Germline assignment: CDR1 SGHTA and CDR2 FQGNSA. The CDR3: CASTSGTSGPREFF. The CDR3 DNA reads TGTGCCAGCACCTCCGGGACTAGCGGTCCGCGGGAGTTCTTC.

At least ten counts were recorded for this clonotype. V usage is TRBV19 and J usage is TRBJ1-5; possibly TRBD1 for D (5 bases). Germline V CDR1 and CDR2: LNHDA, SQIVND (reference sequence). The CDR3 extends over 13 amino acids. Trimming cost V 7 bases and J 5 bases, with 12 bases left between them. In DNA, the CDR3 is TGTGCCAGTACCCTGGGGGGGGATCAGCCCCAGCATTTT. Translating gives CASTLGGDQPQHF.

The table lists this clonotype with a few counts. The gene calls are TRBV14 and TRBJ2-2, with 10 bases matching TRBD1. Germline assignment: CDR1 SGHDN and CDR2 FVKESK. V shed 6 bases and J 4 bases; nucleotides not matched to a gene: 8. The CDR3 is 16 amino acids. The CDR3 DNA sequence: TGTGCCAGCAGTCCTAGGACAGGGGGAGGCACCGGGGAGCTGTTTTTT. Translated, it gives CASSPRTGGGTGELFF.

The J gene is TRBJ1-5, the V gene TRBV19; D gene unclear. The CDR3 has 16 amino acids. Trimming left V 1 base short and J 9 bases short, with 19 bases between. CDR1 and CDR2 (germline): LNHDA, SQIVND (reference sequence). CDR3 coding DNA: TGTGCCAGTAGTATAGTTGAAAGGTATGGGAAAGGGCCCCAGCATTTT. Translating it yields CASSIVERYGKGPQHF.

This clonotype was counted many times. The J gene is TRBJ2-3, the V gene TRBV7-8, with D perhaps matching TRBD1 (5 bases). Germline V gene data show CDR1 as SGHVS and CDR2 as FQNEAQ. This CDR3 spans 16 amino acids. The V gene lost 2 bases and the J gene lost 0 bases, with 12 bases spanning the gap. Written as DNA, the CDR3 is TGTGCCAGCAGCTTACACAGGCGTTCTAGCACAGATACGCAGTATTTT. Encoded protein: CASSLHRRSSTDTQYF.

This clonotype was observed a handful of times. The DNA of the CDR3 is TGTGCCAGCAGCCGCTTAAGGGGACAGGGCTATTCACCCCTCCACTTT. It is translated as CASSRLRGQGYSPLHF. V and J are TRBV14 and TRBJ1-6, with 9 bases identical to TRBD1. V lost 4 bases and J lost 8; bases outside the gene matches: 9. Germline lookup yields CDR1 SGHDN and CDR2 FVKESK. The CDR3 contains 16 residues.

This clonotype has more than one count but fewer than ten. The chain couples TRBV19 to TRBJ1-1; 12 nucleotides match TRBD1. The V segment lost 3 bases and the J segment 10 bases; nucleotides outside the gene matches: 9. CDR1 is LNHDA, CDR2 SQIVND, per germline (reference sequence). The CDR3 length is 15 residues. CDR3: CASSIPGTGGEGAFF. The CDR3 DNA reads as TGTGCCAGTAGTATTCCGGGGACAGGGGGCGAAGGAGCTTTCTTT. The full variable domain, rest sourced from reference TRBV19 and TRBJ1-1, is DGGITQSPKYLFRKEGQNVTLSCEQNLNHDAMYWYRQDPGQGLRLIYYSQIVNDFQKGDIAEGYSVSREKKESFPLTVTSAQKNPTAFYLCASSIPGTGGEGAFFGQGTRLTVV.

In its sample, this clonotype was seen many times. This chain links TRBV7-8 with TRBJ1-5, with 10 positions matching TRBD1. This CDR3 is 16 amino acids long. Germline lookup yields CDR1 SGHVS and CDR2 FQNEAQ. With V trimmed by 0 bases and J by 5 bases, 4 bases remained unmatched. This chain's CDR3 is CASSLATGTGDQPQHF. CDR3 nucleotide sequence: TGTGCCAGCAGCTTAGCGACCGGGACAGGGGATCAGCCCCAGCATTTT.

CDR3 nucleotides: TGCAGTGCTAGAAGGTCAGGGCGAGGATATTCACCCCTCCACTTT. The encoded protein is CSARRSGRGYSPLHF. The V call is TRBV20-1, the J call TRBJ1-6; D is perhaps TRBD1 (5 bases). This CDR3 is built from 15 residues. Per germline, CDR1 DFQATT and CDR2 SNEGSKA (reference sequence). V lost 2 bases and J 8 bases, leaving 16 bases between the germline ends.

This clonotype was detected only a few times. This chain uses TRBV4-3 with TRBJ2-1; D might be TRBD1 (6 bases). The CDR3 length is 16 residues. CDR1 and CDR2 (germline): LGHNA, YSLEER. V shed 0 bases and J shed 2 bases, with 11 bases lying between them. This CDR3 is CASSQDQQGPYNEQFF. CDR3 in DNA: TGCGCCAGCAGCCAAGATCAACAGGGCCCCTACAATGAGCAGTTCTTC.

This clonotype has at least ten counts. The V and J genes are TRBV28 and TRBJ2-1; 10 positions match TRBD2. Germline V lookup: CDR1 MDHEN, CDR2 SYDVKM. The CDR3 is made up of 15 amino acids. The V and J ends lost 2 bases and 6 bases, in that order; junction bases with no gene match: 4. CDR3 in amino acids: CASSLLAGESNEQFF. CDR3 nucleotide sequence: TGTGCCAGCAGTTTACTAGCGGGGGAGTCCAATGAGCAGTTCTTC.

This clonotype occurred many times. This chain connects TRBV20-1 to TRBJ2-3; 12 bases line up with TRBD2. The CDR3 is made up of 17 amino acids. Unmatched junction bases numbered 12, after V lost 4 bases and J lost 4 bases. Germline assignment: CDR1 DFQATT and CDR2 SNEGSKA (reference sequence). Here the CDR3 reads CSAILLPTSGSADTQYF. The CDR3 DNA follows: TGCAGTGCTATCCTCCTCCCGACTAGCGGGAGCGCAGATACGCAGTATTTT.

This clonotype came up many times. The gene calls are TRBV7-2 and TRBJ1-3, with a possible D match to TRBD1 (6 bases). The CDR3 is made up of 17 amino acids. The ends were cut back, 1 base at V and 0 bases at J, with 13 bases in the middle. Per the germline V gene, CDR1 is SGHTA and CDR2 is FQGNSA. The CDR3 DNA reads TGTGCCAGCAGCTTAGGGCCCAGGGGTTACTCTGGAAACACCATATATTTT. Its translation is CASSLGPRGYSGNTIYF. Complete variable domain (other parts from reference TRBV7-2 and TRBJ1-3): GAGVSQSPSNKVTEKGKDVELRCDPISGHTALYWYRQSLGQGLEFLIYFQGNSAPDKSGLPSDRFSAERTGGSVSTLTIQRTQQEDSAVYLCASSLGPRGYSGNTIYFGEGSWLTVV.

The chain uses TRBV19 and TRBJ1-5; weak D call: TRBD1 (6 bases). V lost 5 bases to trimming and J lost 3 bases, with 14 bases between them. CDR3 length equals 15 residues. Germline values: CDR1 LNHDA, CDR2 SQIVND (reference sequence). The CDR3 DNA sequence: TGTGCCAGTAGTGCCTCCCCAGGGGACAATCAGCCCCAGCATTTT. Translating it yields CASSASPGDNQPQHF.

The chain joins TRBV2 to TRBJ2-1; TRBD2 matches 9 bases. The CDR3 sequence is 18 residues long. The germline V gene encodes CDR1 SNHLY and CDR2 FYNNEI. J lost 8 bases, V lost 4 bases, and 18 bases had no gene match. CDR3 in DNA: TGTGCCAGCAGTGTGAACCTTCCTGAGAGCGGGGGGCGGGATGAGCAGTTCTTC. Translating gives CASSVNLPESGGRDEQFF.

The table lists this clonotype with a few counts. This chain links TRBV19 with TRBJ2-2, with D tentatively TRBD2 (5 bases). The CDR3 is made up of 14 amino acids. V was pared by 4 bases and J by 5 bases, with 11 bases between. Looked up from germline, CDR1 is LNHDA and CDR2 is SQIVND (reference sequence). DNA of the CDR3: TGTGCCAGTAGTACCGCCGGCGGGACCGGGGAGCTGTTTTTT. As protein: CASSTAGGTGELFF.